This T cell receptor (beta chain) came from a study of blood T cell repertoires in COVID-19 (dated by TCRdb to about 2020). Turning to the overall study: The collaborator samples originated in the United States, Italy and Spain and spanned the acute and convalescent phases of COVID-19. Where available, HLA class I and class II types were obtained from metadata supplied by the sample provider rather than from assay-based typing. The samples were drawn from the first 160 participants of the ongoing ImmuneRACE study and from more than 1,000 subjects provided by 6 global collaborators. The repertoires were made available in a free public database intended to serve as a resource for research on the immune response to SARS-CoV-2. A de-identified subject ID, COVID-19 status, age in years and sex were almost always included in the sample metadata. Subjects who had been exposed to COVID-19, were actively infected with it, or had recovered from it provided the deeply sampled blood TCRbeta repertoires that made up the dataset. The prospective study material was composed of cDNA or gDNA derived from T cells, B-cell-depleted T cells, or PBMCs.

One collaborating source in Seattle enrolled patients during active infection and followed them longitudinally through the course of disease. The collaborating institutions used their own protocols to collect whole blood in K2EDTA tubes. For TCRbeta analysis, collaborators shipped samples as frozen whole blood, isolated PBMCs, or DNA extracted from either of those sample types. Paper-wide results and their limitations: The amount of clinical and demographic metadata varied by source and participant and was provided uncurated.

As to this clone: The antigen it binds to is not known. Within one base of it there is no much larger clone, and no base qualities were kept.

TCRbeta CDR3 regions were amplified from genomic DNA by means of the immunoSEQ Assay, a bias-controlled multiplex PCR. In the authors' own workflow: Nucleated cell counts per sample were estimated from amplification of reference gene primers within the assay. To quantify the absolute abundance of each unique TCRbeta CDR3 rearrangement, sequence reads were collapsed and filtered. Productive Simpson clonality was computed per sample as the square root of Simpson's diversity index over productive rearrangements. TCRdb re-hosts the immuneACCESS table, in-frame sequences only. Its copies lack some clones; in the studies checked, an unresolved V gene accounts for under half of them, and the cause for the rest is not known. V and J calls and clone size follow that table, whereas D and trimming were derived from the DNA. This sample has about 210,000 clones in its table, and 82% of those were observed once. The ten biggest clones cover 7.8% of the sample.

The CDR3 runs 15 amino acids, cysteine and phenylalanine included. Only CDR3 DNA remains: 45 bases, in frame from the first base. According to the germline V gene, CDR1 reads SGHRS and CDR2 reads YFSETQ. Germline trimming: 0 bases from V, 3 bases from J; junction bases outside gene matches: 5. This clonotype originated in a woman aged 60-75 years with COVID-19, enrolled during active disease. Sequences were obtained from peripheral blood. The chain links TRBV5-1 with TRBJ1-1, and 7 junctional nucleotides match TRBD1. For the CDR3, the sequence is CASSLATGVDTEAFF. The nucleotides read TGCGCCAGCAGCTTGGCAACAGGGGTGGACACTGAAGCTTTCTTT.